This TCR beta chain was retrieved from a study of blood T cell repertoires in COVID-19. Profiled with immunoSEQ multiplex PCR; TCRdb holds only in-frame clones, not every one. Of hundreds of thousands of clones in the sample, under 85% were seen once. The CDR3 is 12 amino acids. The germline gives CDR1 MDHEN, CDR2 SYDVKM. Trimming left V 7 bases short and J 5 bases short, with 9 bases between. The sample comprised peripheral blood. The V and J genes are TRBV28 and TRBJ1-5; D unclear. The receptor was derived from a woman aged 25 to 39 with COVID-19, enrolled during active disease. CDR3 loop: CASNLSHQPQHF. The CDR3 DNA is TGTGCCAGCAACTTATCTCATCAGCCCCAGCATTTT.